Given below is one TCR beta chain in context. Its antigen is not identified. The germline CDR1 and CDR2 sequences are LNHDA and SQIVND (reference sequence). The CDR3 runs 15 residues. Trimming removed 1 base from V and 4 bases from J, with 13 bases in between. The record originates from a study of a mutant IDH1 vaccine in newly diagnosed glioma. Sequencing was performed with immunoSEQ multiplex PCR; in TCRdb, only in-frame clones are kept and a portion is missing. Of 84,000 or so clones listed, roughly four fifths are singletons. This sample's time point: week 47, end of study. In the vaccine, a single dose held 300 ug of the mutant IDH1 20-mer peptide, along with topical imiquimod.

This receptor was taken from a man aged 40-49 years with glioma. V gene TRBV19 combines with J gene TRBJ2-5; maybe TRBD2 (6 bases). The sample in question was PBMCs, obtained from a glioma patient whose treatment included an IDH1 peptide vaccine. The CDR3 reads CASSIGHTGGETQYF. For the CDR3, the DNA is TGTGCCAGTAGTATAGGCCACACCGGGGGAGAGACCCAGTACTTC.